The next 30 T cell receptor beta chains were all read from a single sample in a study of T cells after yellow fever vaccination. A single record per CDR3 protein comes from TCRdb applying MiXCR to the 5' RACE reads. Of 250,000 to 400,000 distinct CDR3 sequences in the sample, approximately 4% are singletons; the top ten hold 20% to 25%. The material sequenced was PBMCs, taken 5 days after the yellow fever booster vaccination. All receptors derive from a man aged 18 to 29 who received the YFV17D yellow fever vaccine.

At least ten counts were recorded for this clonotype. J is TRBJ2-1 and V is TRBV6-2 or TRBV6-3; D unclear. The CDR3 covers 12 residues. CDR1 is MNHEY and CDR2 is SVGEGT in the germline V gene. The V end was cut by 2 bases, the J end by 10 bases, with 9 bases between. CDR3 amino acids: CASSYEVSEQFF. The CDR3, as DNA: TGTGCCAGCAGTTACGAAGTCTCCGAGCAGTTCTTC.

This clonotype occurred many times. Here the CDR3 reads CASSLVGNQETQYF. The CDR3 nucleotides read TGCGCCAGCAGCTTGGTTGGTAACCAAGAGACCCAGTACTTC. The rearrangement joins TRBV5-1 to TRBJ2-5; unclear D gene. V was shortened by 0 bases and J by 0 bases, with 6 bases between the two germline ends. The V gene's germline CDR1 is SGHRS and CDR2 YFSETQ. This CDR3 contains 14 residues.

This clonotype has a count of ten or more. CDR3 DNA: TGCAGTGCTAGGGGGGAGGACTACGACCGAGGCGAGCAGTACGTC. Translation gives CSARGEDYDRGEQYV. J is TRBJ2-7 and V is TRBV20-1; maybe TRBD2 (6 bases). Looked up from germline, CDR1 is DFQATT and CDR2 is SNEGSKA (reference sequence). The CDR3 consists of 15 residues. V lost 3 bases and J 6 bases, leaving 21 bases between the germline ends.

V and J are TRBV7-8 and TRBJ1-2, with 7 bases that match TRBD1. Per germline, CDR1 SGHVS and CDR2 FQNEAQ. Losses at the gene ends were 3 bases for V and 6 bases for J; bases not matched to a gene: 4. This CDR3 contains 13 residues. This CDR3 is CASSFETGNGYTF. Written as DNA, the CDR3 is TGTGCCAGCAGCTTCGAGACAGGGAATGGCTACACCTTC.

The table lists this clonotype with many counts. This chain links TRBV29-1 with TRBJ2-1; a possible D gene is TRBD1 (6 bases). The length of the CDR3 is 18 residues. The germline gives CDR1 SQVTM, CDR2 ANQGSEA. V lost 6 bases and J lost 0, with 24 bases in between. The chain's CDR3 is CSVPNGRGLPSSYNEQFF. In DNA, the CDR3 is TGCAGCGTGCCTAACGGCAGGGGTCTTCCGAGCTCCTACAATGAGCAGTTCTTC.

The chain employs TRBV12-3 or TRBV12-4 and TRBJ2-5, with D tentatively TRBD1 or TRBD2 (5 bases each). The CDR3 loop spans 13 amino acids. V dropped 8 bases and J dropped 1 base, with 11 bases sitting between them. CDR3 sequence: CASGTDFQETQYF. CDR3 DNA: TGTGCCAGCGGGACGGATTTCCAAGAGACCCAGTACTTC.

The table lists this clonotype with many counts. This chain connects TRBV5-1 to TRBJ2-5; 13 bases line up with TRBD2. Germline values: CDR1 SGHRS, CDR2 YFSETQ. After removal of 0 bases from V and 4 bases from J, the junction contained 0 bases not matched to a gene. There are 15 residues in the CDR3. CDR3 region: CASSLGLAGGETQYF. The DNA for the CDR3 is TGCGCCAGCAGCTTGGGACTAGCGGGGGGAGAGACCCAGTACTTC.

This clonotype was detected only a few times. This rearrangement joins TRBV10-3 to TRBJ1-6, with D perhaps TRBD1 (5 bases). V was pared by 8 bases and J by 10 bases, with 12 bases between. The CDR3 contains 12 residues. Germline lookup yields CDR1 ENHRY and CDR2 SYGVKD. This CDR3 reads CAIHNGDSPLHF. The DNA for the CDR3 is TGTGCCATCCACAACGGGGACTCACCCCTCCACTTT.

A few counts support this clonotype. The CDR3 nucleotides are TGCGCCAGCAGCCAAAAAACTAACTATGGCTACACCTTC. Encoded protein: CASSQKTNYGYTF. The V gene is TRBV4-3, the J gene TRBJ1-2; D ambiguous. Germline loops: CDR1 LGHNA, CDR2 YSLEER. V shed 2 bases and J shed 0 bases, with 4 bases lying between them. This CDR3 comprises 13 residues.

The chain links TRBV7-9 to TRBJ1-5; the D gene is possibly TRBD1 (6 bases). From germline, CDR1 is SEHNR and CDR2 FQNEAQ (reference sequence). Trimming stripped 5 bases from V and 8 bases from J, with 13 bases between. The CDR3 consists of 13 residues. The CDR3 sequence: CASSPGQTEPQHF. The CDR3 nucleotides are TGTGCCAGCAGCCCAGGACAGACTGAGCCCCAGCATTTT. Full variable domain (remainder filled in from reference TRBV7-9 and TRBJ1-5): DTGVSQNPRHKITKRGQNVTFRCDPISEHNRLYWYRQTLGQGPEFLTYFQNEAQLEKSRLLSDRFSAERPKGSFSTLEIQRTEQGDSAMYLCASSPGQTEPQHFGDGTRLSIL.

There are many counts of this clonotype. The chain employs TRBV29-1 and TRBJ2-7; the D is unclear. V was clipped by 6 bases and J by 2 bases, with 11 bases between them. The CDR3 has 12 amino acids. The germline CDR1 and CDR2 sequences are SQVTM and ANQGSEA. CDR3 protein: CSVGWKAYEQYV. CDR3 sequence (DNA): TGCAGCGTGGGGTGGAAAGCCTACGAGCAGTACGTC.

The gene calls are TRBV18 and TRBJ1-1; TRBD1 matches at 8 bases. This CDR3 contains 17 residues. The trim removed 6 bases at V and 5 bases at J, leaving 17 bases unmatched. The germline CDR1 and CDR2 sequences are KGHSH and LQKENI. In DNA form, the CDR3 reads TGTGCCAGCTCTCCTCCTGGGACAGGCACTGAGGGGACTGAAGCTTTCTTT. It yields the protein CASSPPGTGTEGTEAFF.

This clonotype was seen ten or more times. This chain uses TRBV3-1 with TRBJ2-3; possibly TRBD2 for D (6 bases). CDR1 and CDR2 (germline): LGHDT, YNNKEL (reference sequence). V was trimmed by 4 bases and J by 4 bases, leaving 9 bases between them. The CDR3 has 13 residues. The CDR3 DNA follows: TGTGCCAGCAGCCTCCCGGGAGCAGATACGCAGTATTTT. Translation gives CASSLPGADTQYF.

This clonotype showed up just a few times. The chain is built from TRBV13 and TRBJ1-2; weak D call: TRBD1 (6 bases). Germline CDR1 reads PRHDT; CDR2 reads FYEKMQ (reference sequence). The V end was cut by 5 bases, the J end by 3 bases, with 13 bases between. The CDR3 contains 14 residues. The CDR3 here is CASSLQGPDYGYTF. CDR3 coding DNA: TGTGCCAGCAGCCTACAGGGTCCCGACTATGGCTACACCTTC. Based on the CDR3 plus reference TRBV13 and TRBJ1-2, the full variable domain is AAGVIQSPRHLIKEKRETATLKCYPIPRHDTVYWYQQGPGQDPQFLISFYEKMQSDKGSIPDRFSAQQFSDYHSELNMSSLELGDSALYFCASSLQGPDYGYTFGSGTRLTVV.

Ten or more counts support this clonotype. V is TRBV12-3 or TRBV12-4 and J is TRBJ2-1; D not resolved. The CDR3 runs 13 residues. Deletions cut 2 bases from V and 5 bases from J, with 7 bases between. Written as DNA, the CDR3 is TGTGCCAGCAGTTTAAACTTTGACAATGAGCAGTTCTTC. Its translation is CASSLNFDNEQFF.

This clonotype appeared many times. The chain couples TRBV28 to TRBJ1-3; no clear D. Germline V lookup: CDR1 MDHEN, CDR2 SYDVKM. V was clipped by 4 bases and J by 1 base, with 2 bases between them. This CDR3 has 12 amino acids. The CDR3 region has the DNA TGTGCCAGCAGTTGGTCTGGAAACACCATATATTTT. Translated, it gives CASSWSGNTIYF.

This clonotype was counted ten times or more. J is TRBJ2-5 and V is TRBV5-1; 7 bases agree with TRBD2. Germline CDR1 is SGHRS and CDR2 is YFSETQ. V gave up 6 bases and J gave up 3 bases; unmatched junction bases: 5. The CDR3 is 13 residues long. The CDR3 protein is CASTWGGEETQYF. The CDR3 DNA is TGCGCCAGCACGTGGGGGGGTGAAGAGACCCAGTACTTC.

This clonotype has at least ten counts. This sequence joins TRBV6-2 or TRBV6-3 and TRBJ2-5; D might be TRBD2 (6 bases). Germline CDR1 reads MNHEY; CDR2 reads SVGEGT. The V and J ends lost 4 bases and 7 bases respectively, with 13 bases between them. The CDR3 loop spans 13 amino acids. The CDR3 reads CASSSPGSGTQYF. The DNA of the CDR3 is TGTGCCAGCAGTTCTCCAGGTAGCGGGACCCAGTACTTC.

This clonotype has a count of ten or more. The rearrangement joins TRBV12-3 or TRBV12-4 to TRBJ2-3; D gene unclear. The length of the CDR3 is 15 residues. The V gene lost 1 base and the J gene lost 0 bases, with 8 bases spanning the gap. This CDR3 is CASSLEVLSTDTQYF. CDR3 bases: TGTGCCAGCAGTTTAGAGGTTCTGAGCACAGATACGCAGTATTTT.

In its sample, this clonotype was seen many times. The chain is built from TRBV5-1 and TRBJ1-6; D possibly corresponds to TRBD1 (5 bases). CDR1 and CDR2 (germline): SGHRS, YFSETQ. The germline V and J ends were trimmed by 1 base and 7 bases, with 15 bases remaining between them. This CDR3 spans 16 amino acids. CDR3 loop: CASSLFSAGSNSPLHF. The CDR3 DNA follows: TGCGCCAGCAGCTTGTTCTCGGCAGGGAGCAATTCACCCCTCCACTTT.

There are many counts of this clonotype. The chain has TRBV25-1 and TRBJ2-1, with 11 bases fitting TRBD2. Trimming took 7 bases from V and 5 from J; bases not matched to a gene: 4. CDR3 size: 14 residues. Germline CDR1 MGHDK, CDR2 SYGVNS. CDR3 nucleotides: TGTGCCAGCACCCATAGCGGGGGGGACAATGAGCAGTTCTTC. Amino acids: CASTHSGGDNEQFF.

V gene TRBV12-3 or TRBV12-4 combines with J gene TRBJ1-2; the D is unclear. The V end was cut by 6 bases, the J end by 2 bases, with 16 bases between. This CDR3 has 15 amino acids. The CDR3 is CASSDGPGSNYGYTF. CDR3 nucleotides: TGTGCCAGCAGCGACGGCCCCGGGTCGAACTATGGCTACACCTTC.

The table lists this clonotype with a few counts. The V and J genes are TRBV5-1 and TRBJ2-1; 8 nucleotides line up with TRBD1. The CDR3 sequence is 15 residues long. Germline lookup yields CDR1 SGHRS and CDR2 YFSETQ. Germline trimming cut 2 bases from V and 5 bases from J; bases unmatched to any gene: 6. The CDR3 nucleotides are TGCGCCAGCAGCTTTTCAGGACAGGGAAACAATGAGCAGTTCTTC. Translation: CASSFSGQGNNEQFF.

J is TRBJ1-1 and V is TRBV7-2, with D possibly being TRBD1 (6 bases). This CDR3 has 12 amino acids. CDR1 SGHTA and CDR2 FQGNSA come from the germline V gene. The V end lost 3 bases, the J end lost 13 bases, and 15 bases lay between the germline ends. The CDR3, as DNA: TGTGCCAGCAGCTTCGAAGGGACAAAAGGTTTCTTT. Amino acid sequence: CASSFEGTKGFF.

The sample holds a few counts of this clonotype. J is TRBJ2-1 and V is TRBV15; 7 nucleotides align to TRBD2. Germline values: CDR1 LNHNV, CDR2 YYDKDF (reference sequence). The CDR3 has 16 residues. V lost 1 base, J lost 7 bases, and 10 bases stayed unmatched. The CDR3 bases are TGTGCCACCAGCAGAGTTCTAGGACTAGGAAAGAATGAGCAGTTCTTC. Protein sequence: CATSRVLGLGKNEQFF.

This sequence joins TRBV15 and TRBJ1-4; a possible D gene is TRBD1 (6 bases). Trimming shortened V by 5 bases and J by 8 bases, and 18 bases separated the two germline ends. Germline assignment: CDR1 LNHNV and CDR2 YYDKDF (reference sequence). The CDR3 covers 15 residues. CDR3 in amino acids: CATSRPTVRGEKLFF. The DNA for the CDR3 is TGTGCCACCAGCCGACCCACCGTGAGGGGGGAAAAACTGTTTTTT.

This clonotype was picked up a small number of times. The chain combines TRBV4-2 with TRBJ1-3; 7 nucleotides match TRBD1. CDR1 LGHNA and CDR2 YNFKEQ come from the germline V gene. The J segment lost 4 bases and the V segment lost 1 base, leaving 4 bases of the junction unmatched. The CDR3 sequence is 15 residues long. For the CDR3, the DNA is TGTGCCAGCAGCCAAGGGCAACAGGGGGGAAACACCATATATTTT. This gives the protein CASSQGQQGGNTIYF.

This clonotype was counted only a few times. The chain's CDR3 is CASSPWGVAPNTEAFF. Written as DNA, the CDR3 is TGTGCCAGCAGCCCCTGGGGGGTAGCTCCGAACACTGAAGCTTTCTTT. The chain has TRBV5-5 and TRBJ1-1, with D possibly being TRBD1 (5 bases). V gave up 4 bases and J gave up 1 base, with 17 bases separating them. Germline V gives CDR1 SGHKS, CDR2 YYEKEE (reference sequence). CDR3 length: 16 amino acids.

This clonotype was seen repeatedly, ten times or more. This sequence joins TRBV7-2 and TRBJ2-3, with D perhaps TRBD1 or TRBD2 (5 bases each). Germline V gives CDR1 SGHTA, CDR2 FQGNSA. The CDR3 loop spans 17 amino acids. Trimming shortened V by 7 bases and J by 4 bases, and 24 bases separated the two germline ends. This CDR3 reads CASTQISGRPDADTQYF. In DNA form, the CDR3 reads TGTGCCAGCACCCAGATTTCGGGACGCCCAGACGCAGATACGCAGTATTTT.

The genes are TRBV28 and TRBJ2-7; D uncertain. Germline CDR1 and CDR2: MDHEN and SYDVKM. The CDR3 runs to 13 residues. The V gene lost 5 bases and the J gene lost 3 bases, with 11 bases spanning the gap. DNA for the CDR3: TGTGCCAGCAGTACCTCTGGCAGCTACGAGCAGTACGTC. It specifies CASSTSGSYEQYV.